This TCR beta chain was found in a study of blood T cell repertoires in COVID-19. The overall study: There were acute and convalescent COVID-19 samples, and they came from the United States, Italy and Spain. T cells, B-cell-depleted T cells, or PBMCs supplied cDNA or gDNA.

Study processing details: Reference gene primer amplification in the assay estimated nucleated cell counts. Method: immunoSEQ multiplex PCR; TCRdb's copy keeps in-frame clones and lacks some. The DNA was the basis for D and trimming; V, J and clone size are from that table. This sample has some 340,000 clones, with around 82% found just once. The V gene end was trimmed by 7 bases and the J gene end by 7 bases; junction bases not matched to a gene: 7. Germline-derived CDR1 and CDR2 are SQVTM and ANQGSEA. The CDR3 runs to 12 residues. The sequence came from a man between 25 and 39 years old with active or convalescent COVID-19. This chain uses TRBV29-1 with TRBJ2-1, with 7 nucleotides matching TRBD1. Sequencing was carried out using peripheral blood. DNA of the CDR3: TGCAGCGCCAGAGAGGGGGCGAATGAGCAGTTCTTC. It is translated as CSAREGANEQFF.